This T cell receptor beta chain was retrieved from a study of blood T cells in healthy people across ages. Study outcomes and limitations: Unknown CMV status may confound age-related changes in expanded clones. No conclusive comparison of naive versus antigen-experienced cells was possible with unsorted PBMCs.

About this clonotype itself: Its antigen is as yet unknown.

A sample-barcoded 5' primer and a J-beta primer mix were used in a second PCR of about 7 to 12 cycles. TCRdb used MiXCR to reprocess the 5' RACE reads, holding one entry per CDR3 protein. The sample lists under 800,000 distinct CDR3 sequences; 20% to 25% were seen once. V dropped 5 bases and J dropped 4; count of bases not matched to a gene: 7. Germline V gene lookup returns CDR1 SGHTA and CDR2 FQGNSA. This CDR3 comprises 14 residues. The V and J genes are TRBV7-2 and TRBJ2-7; 8 bases map to TRBD2. This TCR was sampled from a man aged 70-80 years in good health. The sample comprised blood. CDR3 protein: CASSISGSLYEQYF. DNA for the CDR3: TGTGCCAGCAGCATCAGCGGGAGTCTATACGAGCAGTACTTC.